A selection of T cell receptor beta chains follows, all from one sample in a study of beta chain features in type 1 diabetes. The protocol was immunoSEQ multiplex PCR, while the TCRdb copy is restricted to in-frame clones and leaves out a portion. The table lists 200,000 to 250,000 clones, around 68% of them singletons, with almost 0.055% in the top ten. The specimen was naive CD4+ T cells from blood. Source of these receptors: a man aged 25-45 years in good health. CDR3s include the opening cysteine and the closing phenylalanine or tryptophan. The D gene is left open where the match is weak. A clone size is listed for some rows: how often the clone was seen (once, few, many), or a class if it is expanded.

D	size	J	V	CDR3	DNA
NA	few	TRBJ1-3	TRBV30	CAWSVENTIYF	TGTGCCTGGAGTGTTGAAAACACCATATATTTT
NA	NA	TRBJ2-5	TRBV2	CASRREETQYF	TGTGCCAGCAGGCGGGAAGAGACCCAGTACTTC
NA	NA	TRBJ1-1	TRBV6-5	CASSHRKAEAFF	TGTGCCAGCAGTCACAGGAAAGCTGAAGCTTTCTTT
TRBD1	NA	TRBJ2-4	TRBV25-1	CASSEIRTGKNIQYF	TGTGCCAGCAGTGAAATTCGGACAGGAAAAAACATTCAGTACTTC
TRBD2	NA	TRBJ2-7	TRBV18	CASSPLTLAGETTYEQYF	TGTGCCAGCTCACCGCTAACTTTAGCGGGAGAAACTACCTACGAGCAGTACTTC
NA	NA	TRBJ2-2	TRBV28	CASSSPGQSANTGELFF	TGTGCCAGCAGTTCCCCCGGGCAGTCCGCGAACACCGGGGAGCTGTTTTTT
NA	NA	TRBJ2-7	TRBV4-3	CASSHDRDWEQYF	TGCGCCAGCAGCCACGACAGGGACTGGGAGCAGTACTTC
NA	once	TRBJ2-1	TRBV7-2	CASSLDRQGPNNEQFF	TGTGCCAGCAGCTTAGATCGTCAGGGACCTAACAATGAGCAGTTCTTC
NA	NA	TRBJ1-1	TRBV29-1	CSVRGRLNTEAFF	TGCAGCGTTAGGGGACGGTTGAACACTGAAGCTTTCTTT
NA	NA	TRBJ2-1	TRBV4-3	CASSQEVAVAKHNEQFF	TGCGCCAGCAGCCAAGAAGTAGCGGTCGCAAAACACAATGAGCAGTTCTTC
NA	NA	TRBJ1-2	TRBV13	CASSWTKASNYGYTF	TGTGCCAGCAGCTGGACAAAGGCCTCTAACTATGGCTACACCTTC
NA	NA	TRBJ2-7	TRBV27	CASSLSYEQYF	TGTGCCAGCAGTTTATCCTACGAGCAGTACTTC
TRBD2	few	TRBJ2-1	TRBV6-6	CASRLAGDEQFF	TGTGCCAGCAGGCTAGCGGGGGATGAGCAGTTCTTC
TRBD1	NA	TRBJ1-5	TRBV29-1	CSVSTGTSNQPQHF	TGCAGCGTCTCGACAGGGACTAGCAATCAGCCCCAGCATTTT
NA	few	TRBJ2-1	TRBV29-1	CSAVGQSYNEQFF	TGCAGCGCCGTAGGGCAGTCCTACAATGAGCAGTTCTTC
NA	NA	TRBJ2-4	TRBV4-3	CASSQDRSNIQYF	TGCGCCAGCAGCCAGGACAGAAGTAACATTCAGTACTTC
NA	NA	TRBJ2-1	TRBV29-1	CSVETTSYNEQFF	TGCAGCGTTGAGACTACCTCCTACAATGAGCAGTTCTTC
TRBD1	NA	TRBJ2-2	TRBV25-1	CASRGTGQGNTGELFF	TGTGCCAGCAGAGGGACGGGACAGGGGAACACCGGGGAGCTGTTTTTT
TRBD2	NA	TRBJ2-3	TRBV7-2	CASSSRTSGSTDTQYF	TGTGCCAGCAGCTCTCGGACTAGCGGTAGCACAGATACGCAGTATTTT
TRBD2	NA	TRBJ2-1	TRBV5-1	CASSSTGTSEYNEQFF	TGCGCCAGCAGCTCAACCGGGACTAGCGAGTACAATGAGCAGTTCTTC
NA	NA	TRBJ2-5	TRBV7-2	CASSFAGEETQYF	TGTGCCAGCAGCTTCGCAGGCGAAGAGACCCAGTACTTC
TRBD1	NA	TRBJ2-6	TRBV30	CAWMRTGISGANVLTF	TGTGCCTGGATGAGGACAGGGATCTCTGGGGCCAACGTCCTGACTTTC
NA	NA	TRBJ2-4	TRBV30	CAWSPMTENIQYF	TGTGCCTGGAGTCCTATGACCGAGAACATTCAGTACTTC
NA	NA	TRBJ2-2	TRBV29-1	CSVHTLLQVGGTGELFF	TGCAGCGTTCATACCCTCCTTCAGGTTGGGGGTACCGGGGAGCTGTTTTTT
NA	NA	TRBJ2-1	TRBV29-1	CSSSRSSNEQFF	TGCAGCTCCAGCAGGTCGAGCAATGAGCAGTTCTTC
NA	NA	TRBJ1-1	TRBV29-1	CSVEAALNTEAFF	TGCAGCGTTGAGGCAGCCCTGAACACTGAAGCTTTCTTT
TRBD2	NA	TRBJ2-3	TRBV30	CAWSVPSGHQYF	TGTGCCTGGAGTGTACCTAGCGGTCACCAGTATTTT
NA	NA	TRBJ2-5	TRBV30	CAWSTMSSIPRETQYF	TGTGCCTGGAGTACCATGTCATCCATTCCGCGGGAGACCCAGTACTTC
TRBD1	NA	TRBJ1-2	TRBV6-5	CASSYRTGPFYGYTF	TGTGCCAGCAGTTACCGGACAGGGCCTTTCTATGGCTACACCTTC
NA	NA	TRBJ2-1	TRBV7-2	CASSIPRSEQFF	TGTGCCAGCAGCATTCCTCGTAGTGAGCAGTTCTTC
TRBD2	NA	TRBJ2-3	TRBV5-4	CASSLARGETDTQYF	TGTGCCAGCAGCTTGGCCCGGGGGGAAACAGATACGCAGTATTTT
NA	few	TRBJ2-3	TRBV29-1	CSQGLATRDTQYF	TGCAGCCAGGGTTTAGCGACTCGGGATACGCAGTATTTT
NA	NA	TRBJ1-1	TRBV6-5	CASSRTANTEAFF	TGTGCCAGCAGTAGGACAGCGAACACTGAAGCTTTCTTT
TRBD1	few	TRBJ2-7	TRBV7-9	CASSLEGTGAEQYF	TGTGCCAGCAGCCTAGAGGGGACAGGTGCCGAGCAGTACTTC
TRBD2	NA	TRBJ2-1	TRBV29-1	CSGRTSGASYNEQFF	TGCAGCGGAAGGACTAGCGGGGCCTCCTACAATGAGCAGTTCTTC
NA	NA	TRBJ1-2	TRBV9	CASSVEPEGGYTF	TGTGCCAGCAGCGTAGAACCAGAGGGGGGCTACACCTTC
NA	NA	TRBJ1-1	TRBV29-1	CSVASHGVNTEAFF	TGCAGCGTTGCATCTCACGGCGTGAACACTGAAGCTTTCTTT
NA	NA	TRBJ2-3	TRBV5-1	CASSRGAASTDTQYF	TGCGCCAGCAGCCGGGGGGCGGCGAGCACAGATACGCAGTATTTT
TRBD1	NA	TRBJ1-2	TRBV7-2	CASSLVGQDTYTF	TGTGCCAGCAGCTTGGTAGGACAGGATACCTACACCTTC
NA	NA	TRBJ2-1	TRBV29-1	CSVLVGSYNEQFF	TGCAGCGTTCTTGTAGGGTCCTACAATGAGCAGTTCTTC
TRBD1	NA	TRBJ1-5	TRBV30	CAWSVTGTGNQPQHF	TGTGCCTGGAGTGTAACCGGGACAGGTAATCAGCCCCAGCATTTT